This T cell receptor (beta chain) was identified during a study of cytomegalovirus exposure and HLA in healthy donors. Turning to the study itself: From donors who were HLA-typed, an early data release held about 85 million unique TCRs.

Study-level findings and limits: Most CMV-associated TCR beta chains were later found to appear HLA-restricted.

V was pared by 6 bases and J by 7 bases, with 3 bases of the junction left unmatched. Per germline, CDR1 MGHRA and CDR2 YSYEKL. This CDR3 has 14 residues. This clone was detected once. Its antigen is not identified. Primers for the PCR totalled 60 Vbeta and 13 Jbeta. Data came from immunoSEQ multiplex PCR; TCRdb stores just in-frame clones and leaves some out. The sample yields under 250,000 clones, about three quarters seen once. This receptor was obtained from a male donor in good health and CMV-seronegative. The sequenced sample consisted of PBMCs. The rearrangement uses TRBV4-1 and TRBJ2-2; 12 bases line up with TRBD2. The chain's CDR3 is CASRLAGGHGELFF. Here the CDR3 DNA reads TGCGCCAGCAGACTAGCGGGAGGCCACGGGGAGCTGTTTTTT.